This T cell receptor beta chain was profiled in a study of untreated major depressive disorder. Participants were all of European descent. The method was immunoSEQ multiplex PCR; TCRdb's version includes in-frame clones alone and lacks a portion of them. Among 20,000 or so clones, 70% to 90% were seen once, and the ten largest hold 0.65% to 1%. The V gene's germline CDR1 is ENHRY and CDR2 SYGVKD. The CDR3 sequence is 14 residues long. With V trimmed by 6 bases and J by 7 bases, 9 bases remained unmatched. The sequence came from a woman aged 25 to 39 in good health. The sample was CD4+ T cells from PBMCs. The chain is built from TRBV10-3 and TRBJ2-7; TRBD1 agrees at 10 bases. This CDR3 reads CAIRPGQGPREQYF. In nucleotides, the CDR3 is TGTGCCATCAGACCGGGACAGGGGCCTCGTGAGCAGTACTTC.